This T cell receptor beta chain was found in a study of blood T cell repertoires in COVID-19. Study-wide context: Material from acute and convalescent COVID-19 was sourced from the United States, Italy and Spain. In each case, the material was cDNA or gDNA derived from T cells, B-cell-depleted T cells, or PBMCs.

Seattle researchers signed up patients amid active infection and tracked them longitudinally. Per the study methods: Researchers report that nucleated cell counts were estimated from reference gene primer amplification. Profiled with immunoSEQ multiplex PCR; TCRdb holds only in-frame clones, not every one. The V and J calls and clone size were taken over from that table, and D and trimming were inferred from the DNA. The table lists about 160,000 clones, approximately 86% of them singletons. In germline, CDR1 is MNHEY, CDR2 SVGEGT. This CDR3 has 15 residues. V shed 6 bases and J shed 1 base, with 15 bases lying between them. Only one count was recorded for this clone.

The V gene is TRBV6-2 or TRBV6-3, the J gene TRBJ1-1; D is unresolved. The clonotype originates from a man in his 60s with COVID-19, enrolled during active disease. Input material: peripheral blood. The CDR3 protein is CASSPWEGRNTEAFF. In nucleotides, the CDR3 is TGTGCCAGCAGCCCCTGGGAGGGTCGGAACACTGAAGCTTTCTTT.